The clone carrying this T cell receptor (beta chain) showed up many times. The target antigen is unknown. Reverse transcription of 500 ng total RNA with a constant-region primer produced TCR beta cDNA. Three-round nested multiplex PCR performed with slightly modified ARM-PCR produced the TCR beta libraries. The study ran its first two PCR rounds for 9 to 10 cycles each, using TRBV1-TRBV30 forward primers and a C-beta reverse primer. Via MiXCR, TCRdb re-called the multiplex PCR reads, giving one row per CDR3 protein. The sample consists of fewer than 350,000 distinct CDR3 sequences, 65% of them appearing once. This record comes from a study of tumor-infiltrating lymphocytes in primary liver carcinoma. Both blood RNA, taken from unsorted whole blood, and germline DNA were extracted. No patient had received treatment, and all had chronic HBV infection. CDR1 is MNHNY, CDR2 SVGAGI, per germline (reference sequence). CDR3 size: 13 residues. The V gene end was trimmed by 6 bases and the J gene end by 4 bases; junction bases not matched to a gene: 5.

Study results and caveats: Tumor-adjacent and tumor-blood pairs showed less overlap than tumor region pairs. The samples were not sorted (they were bulk), so CD4+ and CD8+ repertoires were not compared.

Material for sequencing was peripheral blood. This chain uses TRBV6-6 with TRBJ1-1; 7 bases are shared with TRBD1. The TCR sequence derives from a man aged 35-49 years with primary liver carcinoma and hepatitis B virus infection. CDR3: CASSTTGVTEAFF. The CDR3 nucleotides are TGTGCCAGCAGCACAACAGGGGTCACTGAAGCTTTCTTT.